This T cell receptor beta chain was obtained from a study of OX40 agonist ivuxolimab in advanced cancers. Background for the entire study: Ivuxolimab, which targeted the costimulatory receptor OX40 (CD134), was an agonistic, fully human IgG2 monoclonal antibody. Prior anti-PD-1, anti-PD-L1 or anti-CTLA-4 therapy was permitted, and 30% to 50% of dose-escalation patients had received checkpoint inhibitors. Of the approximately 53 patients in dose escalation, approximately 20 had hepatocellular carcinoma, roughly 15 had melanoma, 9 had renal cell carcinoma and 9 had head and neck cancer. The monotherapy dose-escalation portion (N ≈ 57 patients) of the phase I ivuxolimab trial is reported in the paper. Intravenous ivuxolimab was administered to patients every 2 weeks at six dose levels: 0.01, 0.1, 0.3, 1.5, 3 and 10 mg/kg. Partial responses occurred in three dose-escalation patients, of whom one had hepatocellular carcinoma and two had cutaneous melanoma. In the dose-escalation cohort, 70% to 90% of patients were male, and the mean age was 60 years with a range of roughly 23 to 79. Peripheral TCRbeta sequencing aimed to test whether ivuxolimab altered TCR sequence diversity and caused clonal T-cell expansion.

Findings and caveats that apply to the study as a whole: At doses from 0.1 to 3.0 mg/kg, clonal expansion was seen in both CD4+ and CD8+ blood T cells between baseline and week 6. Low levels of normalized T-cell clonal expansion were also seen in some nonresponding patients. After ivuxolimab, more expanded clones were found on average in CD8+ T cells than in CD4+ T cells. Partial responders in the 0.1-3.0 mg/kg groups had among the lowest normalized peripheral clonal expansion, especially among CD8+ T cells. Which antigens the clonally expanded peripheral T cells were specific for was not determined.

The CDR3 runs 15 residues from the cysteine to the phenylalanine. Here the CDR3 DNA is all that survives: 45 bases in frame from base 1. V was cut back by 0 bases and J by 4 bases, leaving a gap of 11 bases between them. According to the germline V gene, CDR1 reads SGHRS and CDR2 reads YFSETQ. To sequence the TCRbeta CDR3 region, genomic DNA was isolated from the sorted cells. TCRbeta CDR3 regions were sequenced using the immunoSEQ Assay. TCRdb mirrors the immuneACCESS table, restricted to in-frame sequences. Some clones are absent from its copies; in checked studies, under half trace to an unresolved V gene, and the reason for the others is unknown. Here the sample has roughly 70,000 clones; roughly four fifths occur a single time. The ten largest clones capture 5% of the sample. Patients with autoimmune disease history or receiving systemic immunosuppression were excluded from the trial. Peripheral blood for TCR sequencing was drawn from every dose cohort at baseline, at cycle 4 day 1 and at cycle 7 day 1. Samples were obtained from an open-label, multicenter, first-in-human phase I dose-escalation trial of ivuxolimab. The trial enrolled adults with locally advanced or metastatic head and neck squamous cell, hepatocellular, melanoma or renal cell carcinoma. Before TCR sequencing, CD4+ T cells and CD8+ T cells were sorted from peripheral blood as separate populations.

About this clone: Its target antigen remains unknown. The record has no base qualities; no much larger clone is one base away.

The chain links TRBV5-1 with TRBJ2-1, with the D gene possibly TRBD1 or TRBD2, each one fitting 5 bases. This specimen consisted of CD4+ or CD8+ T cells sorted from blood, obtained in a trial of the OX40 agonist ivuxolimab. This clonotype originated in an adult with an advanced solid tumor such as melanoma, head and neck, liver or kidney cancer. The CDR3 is CASSLAPGRYNEQFF. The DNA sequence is TGCGCCAGCAGCTTGGCCCCGGGACGGTACAATGAGCAGTTCTTC. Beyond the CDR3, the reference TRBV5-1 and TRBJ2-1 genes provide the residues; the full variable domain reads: KAGVTQTPRYLIKTRGQQVTLSCSPISGHRSVSWYQQTPGQGLQFLFEYFSETQRNKGNFPGRFSGRQFSNSRSEMNVSTLELGDSALYLCASSLAPGRYNEQFFGPGTRLTVL.